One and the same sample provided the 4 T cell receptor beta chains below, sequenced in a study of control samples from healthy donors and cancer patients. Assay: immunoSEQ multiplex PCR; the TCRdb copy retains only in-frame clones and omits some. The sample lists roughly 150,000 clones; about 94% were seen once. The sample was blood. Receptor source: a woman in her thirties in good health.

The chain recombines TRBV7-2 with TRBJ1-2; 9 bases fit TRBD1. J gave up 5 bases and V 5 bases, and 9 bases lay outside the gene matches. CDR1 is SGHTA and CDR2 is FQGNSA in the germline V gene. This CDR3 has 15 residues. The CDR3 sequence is CASSPPGQGYYGYTF. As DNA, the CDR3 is TGTGCCAGCAGCCCTCCGGGACAGGGATATTATGGCTACACCTTC.

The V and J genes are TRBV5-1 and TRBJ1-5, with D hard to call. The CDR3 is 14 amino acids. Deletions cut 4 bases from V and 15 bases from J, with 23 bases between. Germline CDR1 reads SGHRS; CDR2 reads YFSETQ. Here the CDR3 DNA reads TGCGCCAGCAGCCTAGGACCTGGACTCGACTCGTGGCATTTT. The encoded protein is CASSLGPGLDSWHF.

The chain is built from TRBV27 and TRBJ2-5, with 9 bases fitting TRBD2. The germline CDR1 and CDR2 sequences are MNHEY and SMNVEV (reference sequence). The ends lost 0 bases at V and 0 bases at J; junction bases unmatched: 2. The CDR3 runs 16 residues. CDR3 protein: CASSLSPSGNQETQYF. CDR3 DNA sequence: TGTGCCAGCAGTTTATCGCCTAGCGGGAACCAAGAGACCCAGTACTTC.

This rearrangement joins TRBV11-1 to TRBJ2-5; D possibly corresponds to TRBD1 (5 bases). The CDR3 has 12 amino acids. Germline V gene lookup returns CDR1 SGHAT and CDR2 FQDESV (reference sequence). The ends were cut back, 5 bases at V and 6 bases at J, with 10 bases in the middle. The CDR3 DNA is TGTGCCAGCAGCATCCAGGGAAAGACCCAGTACTTC. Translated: CASSIQGKTQYF.